Each of the 18 T cell receptor beta chains below was sequenced from the same sample in a study of OX40 agonist ivuxolimab in advanced cancers. Clones were read by immunoSEQ multiplex PCR, and TCRdb kept only the in-frame ones, dropping some. The sample yields approximately 82,000 clones, approximately 86% seen once. Sequencing used CD4+ or CD8+ T cells sorted from blood, obtained in a trial of the OX40 agonist ivuxolimab. These TCRs come from an adult with an advanced solid tumor such as melanoma, head and neck, liver or kidney cancer.

The chain uses TRBV7-9 and TRBJ2-5; D may be TRBD2 (5 bases). V was clipped by 6 bases and J by 1 base, with 9 bases between them. Germline V gives CDR1 SEHNR, CDR2 FQNEAQ (reference sequence). This CDR3 has 13 residues. The DNA of the CDR3 is TGTGCCAGCAGTTCTCGGGGCCAAGAGACCCAGTACTTC. Its translation is CASSSRGQETQYF.

V usage is TRBV11-3 and J usage is TRBJ2-7, with 11 positions matching TRBD2. The ends lost 8 bases at V and 0 bases at J; junction bases unmatched: 3. Germline loops: CDR1 SGHNT, CDR2 YENEEA. The CDR3 totals 14 residues. CDR3 sequence (DNA): TGTGCCAGCTCACTAGCGGGAGACTCCTACGAGCAGTACTTC. Its protein product is CASSLAGDSYEQYF.

This sequence joins TRBV7-6 and TRBJ1-1, with unresolved D. Germline V lookup: CDR1 SGHVS, CDR2 FNYEAQ. Trimming left V 5 bases short and J 3 bases short, with 10 bases between. This CDR3 spans 13 amino acids. The CDR3 nucleotides are TGTGCCAGCAGCGGGGTTCAAGACACTGAAGCTTTCTTT. Translating gives CASSGVQDTEAFF.

The chain combines TRBV18 with TRBJ2-5; D not certain. The CDR3 covers 13 residues. Germline loops: CDR1 KGHSH, CDR2 LQKENI. V was clipped by 3 bases and J by 2 bases, with 7 bases between them. CDR3: CASSPSRQETQYF. CDR3 in DNA: TGTGCCAGCTCACCTTCACGGCAAGAGACCCAGTACTTC. The whole variable domain, filled in from reference TRBV18 and TRBJ2-5, reads NAGVMQNPRHLVRRRGQEARLRCSPMKGHSHVYWYRQLPEEGLKFMVYLQKENIIDESGMPKERFSAEFPKEGPSILRIQQVVRGDSAAYFCASSPSRQETQYFGPGTRLLVL.

V is TRBV7-9 and J is TRBJ2-7; 9 bases agree with TRBD2. V was clipped by 1 base and J by 6 bases; unmatched bases: 7. The CDR3 has 15 amino acids. Germline loops: CDR1 SEHNR, CDR2 FQNEAQ (reference sequence). This CDR3 is CASSLDIAGEGEQYF. Here the CDR3 DNA reads TGTGCCAGCAGCTTAGACATAGCGGGAGAGGGCGAGCAGTACTTC.

This sequence joins TRBV30 and TRBJ1-1; 7 nucleotides line up with TRBD1. Trimming removed 5 bases from V and 5 bases from J; junction bases left unmatched: 5. CDR1 is GTSNPN and CDR2 is SVGIG in the germline V gene (reference sequence). The CDR3 runs to 12 residues. CDR3 in amino acids: CAWETGSTEAFF. CDR3 coding DNA: TGTGCCTGGGAGACAGGGAGTACTGAAGCTTTCTTT.

V is TRBV5-4 and J is TRBJ2-1; 10 nucleotides line up with TRBD2. CDR1 and CDR2 (germline): SGHNT, YYREEE (reference sequence). This CDR3 has 17 residues. The J segment lost 4 bases and the V segment lost 2 bases, leaving 9 bases of the junction unmatched. The CDR3 spells CASSLLAGRHTYNEQFF. CDR3 coding DNA: TGTGCCAGCAGCTTACTAGCGGGGAGGCATACTTACAATGAGCAGTTCTTC.

The gene calls are TRBV4-2 and TRBJ1-1; D perhaps matches TRBD1 (5 bases). V shed 0 bases and J shed 1 base, with 6 bases lying between them. The germline CDR1 and CDR2 sequences are LGHNA and YNFKEQ. CDR3 length: 14 amino acids. Here the CDR3 DNA reads TGTGCCAGCAGCCAAGATGGGGGGAACACTGAAGCTTTCTTT. Translating it yields CASSQDGGNTEAFF.

The chain recombines TRBV5-5 with TRBJ1-5; the D gene is possibly TRBD1 (5 bases). V lost 2 bases, J lost 4 bases, and 13 bases lay in between. Germline V gene sequence: CDR1 SGHKS, CDR2 YYEKEE (reference sequence). CDR3 length: 15 residues. The CDR3 nucleotides read TGTGCCAGCAGCTTAGCGGGACGGGTAAATCAGCCCCAGCATTTT. This translates into CASSLAGRVNQPQHF.

This chain links TRBV5-4 with TRBJ1-1; D not resolved. CDR3 length equals 13 residues. CDR1 is SGHNT, CDR2 YYREEE, per germline (reference sequence). V was shortened by 3 bases and J by 3 bases, with 9 bases between the two germline ends. The chain's CDR3 is CASSSPDDTEAFF. The CDR3 DNA reads as TGTGCCAGCAGCTCCCCCGATGACACTGAAGCTTTCTTT.

The chain carries TRBV5-1 and TRBJ2-3; no firm D call. V gave up 4 bases and J gave up 8 bases, with 14 bases separating them. The germline V gene has CDR1 SGHRS and CDR2 YFSETQ. CDR3 length equals 13 residues. For the CDR3, the DNA is TGCGCCAGCAGCCCGTTAGAGATCGGTACGCAGTATTTT. This encodes CASSPLEIGTQYF.

In nucleotides, the CDR3 is TGTGCCAGCAGCTTAAGCCTTAACACCGGGGAGCTGTTTTTT. Protein product: CASSLSLNTGELFF. The chain is built from TRBV13 and TRBJ2-2; D remains unclear. V was shortened by 2 bases and J by 2 bases, with 6 bases between the two germline ends. CDR1 is PRHDT and CDR2 is FYEKMQ in the germline V gene (reference sequence). CDR3 size: 14 residues.

The chain uses TRBV6-1 and TRBJ1-2; no firm D call. V shed 5 bases and J shed 3 bases, with 10 bases lying between them. Per the germline V gene, CDR1 is MNHNS and CDR2 is SASEGT. The CDR3 has 13 amino acids. CDR3 DNA sequence: TGTGCCAGCAGTATCGACATTTACTATGGCTACACCTTC. Translation: CASSIDIYYGYTF.

CDR3 nucleotide sequence: TGTGCCAGCAGCTTGAGGCTTGAGCAGTTCTTC. Protein sequence: CASSLRLEQFF. The V gene is TRBV5-4, the J gene TRBJ2-1, with D unclear. Germline V gives CDR1 SGHNT, CDR2 YYREEE (reference sequence). The V end lost 1 base, the J end lost 9 bases, and 5 bases lay between the germline ends. The CDR3 extends over 11 amino acids.

V gene TRBV6-6 combines with J gene TRBJ1-2; D possibly corresponds to TRBD1 (5 bases). V lost 6 bases, J lost 8 bases, and 16 bases lay in between. CDR1 is MNHNY, CDR2 SVGAGI, per germline (reference sequence). The CDR3 has 13 residues. The CDR3 coding sequence is TGTGCCAGCAGCCTTCGGGACCCCTTGGGCTACACCTTC. The encoded protein is CASSLRDPLGYTF.

In this sample, this clone turned up a few times. The CDR3 nucleotides are TGTGCCAGTAGTCTCCAAGGTCTCCCTAGCACAGATACGCAGTATTTT. Translating gives CASSLQGLPSTDTQYF. The genes are TRBV19 and TRBJ2-3, with D unclear. V was shortened by 5 bases and J by 0 bases, with 15 bases between the two germline ends. The CDR3 sequence is 16 residues long. Germline V gene lookup returns CDR1 LNHDA and CDR2 SQIVND (reference sequence).

The chain combines TRBV5-6 with TRBJ2-5; 9 positions match TRBD2. CDR3 length: 15 residues. The V and J ends lost 2 bases and 1 base, in that order; junction bases with no gene match: 3. Germline values: CDR1 SGHDT, CDR2 YYEEEE. CDR3 protein: CASSLGRGGQETQYF. The CDR3 DNA reads as TGTGCCAGCAGCTTAGGGCGGGGGGGCCAAGAGACCCAGTACTTC.

This rearrangement joins TRBV10-3 to TRBJ1-5; 7 bases map to TRBD1. Unmatched junction bases numbered 3, after V lost 5 bases and J lost 5 bases. CDR1 is ENHRY, CDR2 SYGVKD, per germline. The CDR3 has 13 amino acids. The DNA for the CDR3 is TGTGCCATCAGTCTGCAGGGGGATCAGCCCCAGCATTTT. This codes for CAISLQGDQPQHF.